The next 29 T cell receptor beta chains were all read from a single sample in a study of T cell clonality in common variable immunodeficiency. Assay used: immunoSEQ multiplex PCR; TCRdb lists only in-frame clones, some missing. Altogether about 9,200 clones were found in the sample, and no singletons occur. Study conclusions and caveats: Common variable immunodeficiency TCR beta sequences reportedly had fewer deletions and N-nucleotide insertions.

Antigen specificity for these receptors is unknown. Sequencing was carried out using peripheral blood mononuclear cells. These TCRs come from a human donor with common variable immunodeficiency.

This clone was picked up many times. The read finishes 3 residues shy of the CDR3 end, and the germline J gene is used to complete it. This sequence joins TRBV2 and TRBJ1-4; D remains ambiguous. CDR3 length equals 14 residues. Deletions cut 0 bases from V and 4 bases from J, with 6 bases between. CDR1 and CDR2 from the germline V gene are SNHLY and FYNNEI. The chain's CDR3 is CASSEAVSNEKLFF. The CDR3 DNA, read in part, is TGTGCCAGCAGTGAAGCGGTCAGTAATGAAAAA.

This clone counts as medium-sized. With the read ending 3 residues before the CDR3 end, the germline J gene is used to fill in that end. The chain carries TRBV3-1 (or the pseudogene TRBV3-2) and TRBJ2-3; D possibly corresponds to TRBD1 (5 bases). Germline V gene sequence: CDR1 LGHDT, CDR2 YNNKEL (reference sequence). Trimming removed 2 bases from V and 3 bases from J, with 21 bases in between. The CDR3 is 18 residues long. The covered CDR3 bases are TGTGCCAGCAGCCAATCAATCGACAGAAAACTGGGAACAGATACG. Translating gives CASSQSIDRKLGTDT. The whole CDR3 reads CASSQSIDRKLGTDTQYF.

There are many counts of this clone. The sequenced part of the CDR3 DNA is TGCGCCAGCAGCTTGGCGGTCAGGGGAATAGATACG. Translated, it gives CASSLAVRGIDT. The complete CDR3 reads CASSLAVRGIDTQYF. V and J are TRBV5-1 and TRBJ2-3, with a possible D match to TRBD1 (6 bases). The CDR3 end lies 3 residues beyond the end of the read and is filled in from the germline J gene. V was trimmed by 0 bases and J by 5 bases, leaving 13 bases between them. The CDR3 sequence is 15 residues long. Germline-derived CDR1 and CDR2 are SGHRS and YFSETQ.

This clone appeared many times. This chain's CDR3 is CASSPPGQLNTEAFF. The sequenced CDR3 bases are TGTGCCAGCAGCCCCCCGGGACAGTTGAACACTGAA. The chain carries TRBV7-2 and TRBJ1-1; TRBD1 aligns across 7 bases. With the read ending 3 residues before the CDR3 end, the germline J gene is used to fill in that end. J was trimmed by 0 bases and V by 5 bases; bases with no gene match: 6. The CDR3 length is 15 residues. Germline-derived CDR1 and CDR2 are SGHTA and FQGNSA. The variable domain in full, with the rest retrieved from reference TRBV7-2 and TRBJ1-1, is GAGVSQSPSNKVTEKGKDVELRCDPISGHTALYWYRQSLGQGLEFLIYFQGNSAPDKSGLPSDRFSAERTGGSVSTLTIQRTQQEDSAVYLCASSPPGQLNTEAFFGQGTRLTVV.

In this sample, this clone turned up many times. The CDR3 end lies 3 residues beyond the end of the read and is filled in from the germline J gene. The rearrangement links TRBV29-1 to TRBJ2-3, with TRBD2 as a possible D gene (7 bases). CDR1 and CDR2 from the germline V gene are SQVTM and ANQGSEA. The CDR3 loop spans 13 amino acids. The V gene lost 4 bases and the J gene lost 5 bases, with 13 bases spanning the gap. The DNA read from the CDR3 is TGCAGCGTTGCGGCGGGGGCCGGAGATACG. Protein sequence: CSVAAGAGDT. The whole CDR3 protein is CSVAAGAGDTQYF.

This clone has a count of ten or more. The CDR3 end is not reached by the read, which stops 3 residues before it; the germline J gene fills it in. The chain joins TRBV20-1 to TRBJ2-7, with a weak D call TRBD1 (6 bases). Trimming pared 0 bases from V and 0 bases from J, leaving 9 bases between. Germline CDR1 DFQATT, CDR2 SNEGSKA (reference sequence). The CDR3 runs to 14 residues. The CDR3 sequence: CSARDRDISYEQYF. The DNA read from the CDR3 is TGCAGTGCTAGAGACCGGGACATCTCCTACGAG.

With respect to this clone: The read gets to within 3 residues of the CDR3 end, and the germline J gene fills in the rest. The V gene is TRBV7-2, the J gene TRBJ1-2; possible D gene TRBD1, 6 bases. CDR3 length: 14 residues. The germline V gene has CDR1 SGHTA and CDR2 FQGNSA. Deletions cut 5 bases from V and 5 bases from J, with 15 bases between. Incomplete CDR3 DNA: TGTGCCAGCAGCCCTGATACAGGGTGGTATGGC. Encoded protein: CASSPDTGWYG. The complete CDR3 sequence is CASSPDTGWYGYTF. The whole variable domain, filled in from reference TRBV7-2 and TRBJ1-2, reads GAGVSQSPSNKVTEKGKDVELRCDPISGHTALYWYRQSLGQGLEFLIYFQGNSAPDKSGLPSDRFSAERTGGSVSTLTIQRTQQEDSAVYLCASSPDTGWYGYTFGSGTRLTVV.

At least ten counts were recorded for this clone. Read data end 3 residues before the CDR3 end; the end is taken from the germline J gene. The chain has TRBV5-1 and TRBJ2-3, with 8 bases matching TRBD2. Germline V lookup: CDR1 SGHRS, CDR2 YFSETQ. The CDR3 extends over 16 amino acids. V was clipped by 0 bases and J by 2 bases; unmatched bases: 5. The CDR3 reads CASSLGISGNTDTQYF. The covered CDR3 bases are TGCGCCAGCAGCTTGGGTATTAGCGGGAACACAGATACG.

In its sample, this clone ranks as medium-sized. The CDR3 end is not reached by the read, which stops 3 residues before it; the germline J gene fills it in. The chain employs TRBV20-1 and TRBJ1-1; tentative D call: TRBD1 (6 bases). The CDR3 has 13 residues. V was shortened by 2 bases and J by 6 bases, with 13 bases between the two germline ends. Germline V gene data show CDR1 as DFQATT and CDR2 as SNEGSKA (reference sequence). CDR3 residues: CSARPTGYPEAFF. The sequenced part of the CDR3 DNA is TGCAGTGCTAGACCCACAGGGTACCCTGAA.

The sample holds many counts of this clone. Read coverage stops 3 residues before the CDR3 terminus; the germline J gene supplies the remainder. The chain combines TRBV6-1 with TRBJ2-5; weak D call: TRBD2 (6 bases). V was shortened by 4 bases and J by 1 base, with 10 bases between the two germline ends. The CDR3 sequence is 14 residues long. Germline V gene sequence: CDR1 MNHNS, CDR2 SASEGT. CDR3 loop: CASSARDSQETQYF. The sequenced CDR3 bases are TGTGCCAGCAGTGCCCGGGACTCCCAAGAGACC.

This clone was counted at least ten times. The CDR3 extends 3 residues past the end of the read, so its final part is completed from the germline J gene. The rearrangement links TRBV20-1 to TRBJ2-7; D is unresolved. The CDR3 extends over 13 amino acids. Germline V lookup: CDR1 DFQATT, CDR2 SNEGSKA (reference sequence). V dropped 3 bases and J dropped 3 bases, with 12 bases sitting between them. CDR3 sequence reads: CSASKVRNYEQYF. CDR3 DNA, as far as it was read: TGCAGTGCTAGTAAAGTCAGGAACTACGAG.

This clone is termed medium-sized. With the read ending 3 residues before the CDR3 end, the germline J gene is used to fill in that end. The chain couples TRBV7-9 to TRBJ1-1; 7 positions agree with TRBD1. This CDR3 comprises 14 residues. Germline lookup yields CDR1 SEHNR and CDR2 FQNEAQ (reference sequence). J gave up 5 bases and V 1 base, and 4 bases lay outside the gene matches. Incomplete CDR3 DNA: TGTGCCAGCAGCTTAGGACAGGGAAGGACTGAA. The encoded protein is CASSLGQGRTE. The whole CDR3 sequence reads CASSLGQGRTEAFF.

This clone has at least ten counts. The missing CDR3 end, 3 residues past where the read stops, is filled in from the germline J gene. The chain is built from TRBV7-3 and TRBJ2-3; D perhaps matches TRBD1 (6 bases). With 5 bases removed from V and 0 bases from J, the gap between germline ends came to 9 bases. The CDR3 covers 14 residues. The germline CDR1 and CDR2 sequences are SGHTA and FQGTGA. The CDR3 loop is CASSPGVSTDTQYF. The CDR3 bases that were read are TGTGCCAGCAGCCCAGGGGTGAGCACAGATACG.

This clone was seen many times. From the germline J gene comes the end of the CDR3, since the read stops 3 residues before it. The chain employs TRBV20-1 and TRBJ2-3; 8 nucleotides match TRBD2. The germline V gene encodes CDR1 DFQATT and CDR2 SNEGSKA (reference sequence). The length of the CDR3 is 14 residues. V shed 6 bases and J 0 bases; nucleotides not matched to a gene: 5. CDR3 DNA, as far as it was read: TGCAGTGCGGAGGGACTAGGGAGCACAGATACG. This codes for CSAEGLGSTDT. The whole CDR3 is CSAEGLGSTDTQYF.

This clone has ten or more counts. One end of the junction varies from germline; a read error may be responsible. The read ends 3 residues before the CDR3 terminus; that terminus is restored from the germline J gene. The rearrangement links TRBV20-1 to TRBJ1-2; D may be TRBD1 (6 bases). The CDR3 covers 12 residues. Germline lookup yields CDR1 DFQATT and CDR2 SNEGSKA (reference sequence). The CDR3: CSARGSGAGYTF. CDR3 DNA, as far as it was read: TGCAGTGCCAGAGGGTCAGGGGCCGGC.

This clone is medium-sized in the sample. Read sequence stops 3 residues before the CDR3 end, and the germline J gene provides the missing end. This chain links TRBV19 with TRBJ1-5, with 12 bases lining up with TRBD1. Germline V lookup: CDR1 LNHDA, CDR2 SQIVND (reference sequence). The CDR3 has 18 residues. Unmatched junction bases numbered 12, after V lost 3 bases and J lost 6 bases. The CDR3 protein is CASSMRYSGTGGGQPQHF. The CDR3 bases that were read are TGTGCCAGTAGTATGAGGTATTCCGGGACAGGGGGCGGTCAGCCC.

This clone was counted at least ten times. The CDR3 end falls 3 residues outside the read, so it is completed with the germline J gene. The rearrangement links TRBV20-1 to TRBJ2-7; D perhaps matches TRBD2 (6 bases). CDR1 and CDR2 (germline): DFQATT, SNEGSKA (reference sequence). The V gene lost 3 bases and the J gene lost 6 bases, with 12 bases spanning the gap. The CDR3 runs 12 residues. CDR3 region: CSASGGAGEQYF. Incomplete CDR3 DNA: TGCAGTGCTAGTGGCGGGGCGGGCGAG.

This clone was counted many times. The read finishes 3 residues shy of the CDR3 end, and the germline J gene is used to complete it. V is TRBV24-1 and J is TRBJ2-1; TRBD1 matches 10 bases. J gave up 6 bases and V 5 bases, and 3 bases lay outside the gene matches. The length of the CDR3 is 14 residues. CDR1 and CDR2 from the germline V gene are KGHDR and SFDVKD. The CDR3 bases that were read are TGTGCCACCAGTGGACAGGGGGCGCTCAATGAG. This codes for CATSGQGALNE. In full, the CDR3 reads CATSGQGALNEQFF.

This clone was found many times. CDR3 region: CASSWTSGGAETQYF. The covered CDR3 bases are TGTGCCAGCAGTTGGACTAGCGGGGGGGCCGAGACC. This rearrangement joins TRBV6-2 or TRBV6-3 to TRBJ2-5; 15 nucleotides match TRBD2. Read data end 3 residues before the CDR3 end; the end is taken from the germline J gene. Germline V gene data show CDR1 as MNHEY and CDR2 as SVGEGT. The ends lost 4 bases at V and 5 bases at J; junction bases unmatched: 2. The CDR3 runs 15 residues.

This clone was seen ten or more times. Sequencing ends 3 residues short of the CDR3 end; the germline J gene provides the rest. V is TRBV5-5 and J is TRBJ1-4, with TRBD1 as a possible D gene (5 bases). There are 14 residues in the CDR3. The germline CDR1 and CDR2 sequences are SGHKS and YYEKEE (reference sequence). CDR3: CASSRGGENEKLFF. The DNA read from the CDR3 is TGTGCAAGCTCTCGGGGGGGAGAAAATGAAAAA.

This clone was counted at least ten times. The CDR3 loop is CSARFPLAGAHEQYF. The CDR3 bases that were read are TGCAGTGCTAGGTTTCCCCTAGCGGGAGCCCACGAG. The gene calls are TRBV20-1 and TRBJ2-7; 10 bases match TRBD2. The sequence runs out 3 residues before the end of the CDR3; the remainder is reconstructed from the germline J gene. This CDR3 is built from 15 residues. CDR1 is DFQATT, CDR2 SNEGSKA, per germline (reference sequence). V shed 3 bases, J shed 5 bases, and the junction held 10 bases outside the gene matches.

This clone has a count of ten or more. Read coverage stops 3 residues before the CDR3 terminus; the germline J gene supplies the remainder. At the DNA level, this CDR3 is encoded by other sequences in the same sample as well. This rearrangement joins TRBV18 to TRBJ2-5; TRBD1 matches at 8 bases. J gave up 5 bases and V 3 bases, and 8 bases lay outside the gene matches. The CDR3 has 15 amino acids. From germline, CDR1 is KGHSH and CDR2 LQKENI. The CDR3 bases that were read are TGTGCCAGCTCACCCCGGACAGGGAGGCAGGAGACC. It codes for CASSPRTGRQET. The whole CDR3 sequence is CASSPRTGRQETQYF.

This clone showed up many times. The read falls 3 residues short of the CDR3 end, and the missing part is taken from the germline J gene. The J gene is TRBJ1-1, the V gene TRBV6-2 or TRBV6-3; 8 nucleotides line up with TRBD1. V dropped 5 bases and J dropped 3; count of bases not matched to a gene: 11. Germline CDR1 and CDR2: MNHEY and SVGEGT. The CDR3 has 16 residues. CDR3 protein: CASSPDRVSTYTEAFF. The DNA read from the CDR3 is TGTGCCAGCAGTCCGGACAGGGTATCGACTTACACTGAA.

The table lists this clone with many counts. The sequence runs out 3 residues before the end of the CDR3; the remainder is reconstructed from the germline J gene. V and J are TRBV29-1 and TRBJ1-1; D may be TRBD1 (6 bases). With 4 bases removed from V and 1 base from J, the gap between germline ends came to 10 bases. The CDR3 sequence is 13 residues long. Germline V lookup: CDR1 SQVTM, CDR2 ANQGSEA. The CDR3 DNA, read in part, is TGCAGCGTTGGAAGGACAGAGAACACTGAA. Amino acid sequence: CSVGRTENTE. The entire CDR3 sequence reads CSVGRTENTEAFF.

Remarks on this clone: The missing CDR3 end, 3 residues past where the read stops, is filled in from the germline J gene. The rearrangement joins TRBV20-1 to TRBJ1-4, with D perhaps TRBD1 (6 bases). V gave up 6 bases and J gave up 10 bases, with 18 bases separating them. The CDR3 extends over 13 amino acids. CDR1 and CDR2 from the germline V gene are DFQATT and SNEGSKA (reference sequence). The DNA read from the CDR3 is TGCAGTGCAGGGGGAGGGGGGGGTGGAAAA. Translating gives CSAGGGGGGK. The whole CDR3 sequence is CSAGGGGGGKLFF.

This clone was seen at least ten times. From the germline J gene comes the end of the CDR3, since the read stops 3 residues before it. V gene TRBV13 combines with J gene TRBJ1-2, with unresolved D. Germline V gives CDR1 PRHDT, CDR2 FYEKMQ (reference sequence). The length of the CDR3 is 13 residues. The CDR3 spells CASRPMSSRGYTF. The CDR3 DNA, read in part, is TGTGCCAGCAGACCAATGTCAAGTCGGGGC.

This clone was counted at least ten times. The part of the CDR3 DNA that was read is TGCAGTGCTAGTTATAGCGGGTTGAAGACC. This translates into CSASYSGLKT. Given in full, the CDR3 is CSASYSGLKTQYF. V and J are TRBV20-1 and TRBJ2-5, with TRBD2 matching over 7 bases. The read is 3 residues too short to cover the CDR3 end, so that end is filled in from the germline J gene. Germline values: CDR1 DFQATT, CDR2 SNEGSKA (reference sequence). V lost 3 bases and J lost 6; bases outside the gene matches: 7. CDR3 length equals 13 residues.

In this sample, this clone turned up many times. The read is 3 residues too short to cover the CDR3 end, so that end is filled in from the germline J gene. The V gene is TRBV14, the J gene TRBJ2-2, with TRBD1 matching over 7 bases. The germline V gene has CDR1 SGHDN and CDR2 FVKESK. Losses at the gene ends were 4 bases for V and 6 bases for J; bases not matched to a gene: 5. This CDR3 spans 14 amino acids. The CDR3 sequence is CASSRNRGAGELFF. The CDR3 DNA, read in part, is TGTGCCAGCAGCCGGAACAGGGGCGCCGGGGAG.

Many counts were recorded for this clone. The missing CDR3 end, 3 residues past where the read stops, is filled in from the germline J gene. The rearrangement uses TRBV14 and TRBJ2-7; 7 bases map to TRBD1. This CDR3 region has 16 residues. Unmatched junction bases numbered 7, after V lost 2 bases and J lost 0 bases. Germline assignment: CDR1 SGHDN and CDR2 FVKESK. The CDR3 here is CASSQHGPGGSYEQYF. The sequenced part of the CDR3 DNA is TGTGCCAGCAGCCAACACGGACCAGGGGGCTCCTACGAG.